These 7 T cell receptor beta chains were sequenced from one sample in a study of blood T cells in healthy people across ages. Primers used in a second PCR of roughly 7 to 12 cycles were a sample-barcoded 5' primer and a J-beta primer mix. One entry per CDR3 protein, called by TCRdb with MiXCR from the 5' RACE reads. This table has around 990,000 distinct CDR3 sequences, approximately 25% appearing once. This same sample was also taken into another study, of T cells of mothers and their children.

Sequences were obtained from blood. The source of these receptors is a girl aged 2 to 9 in good health.

The chain carries TRBV20-1 and TRBJ2-1; D could derive from TRBD1 or TRBD2 (6 bases each). CDR1 and CDR2 (germline): DFQATT, SNEGSKA (reference sequence). CDR3 length: 16 amino acids. Deletions cut 5 bases from V and 10 bases from J, with 27 bases between. The CDR3 region has the DNA TGCAGTGCTGGCCACGCTAGCGCTGTCCTTACAGGGGAGCAGTTCTTC. Translation gives CSAGHASAVLTGEQFF.

This clonotype turned up a few times. The chain recombines TRBV15 with TRBJ2-5; TRBD2 matches 8 bases. The germline CDR1 and CDR2 sequences are LNHNV and YYDKDF (reference sequence). The CDR3 loop spans 15 amino acids. Unmatched junction bases numbered 3, after V lost 1 base and J lost 2 bases. CDR3 in DNA: TGTGCCACCAGCAGAGTCCCGGGGGGGCAAGAGACCCAGTACTTC. Its protein is CATSRVPGGQETQYF.

This clonotype was counted between two and nine times. The rearrangement links TRBV5-1 to TRBJ2-5; D is ambiguous. TRBJ2-1 explains the end of the DNA better; the J call may be wrong. The germline CDR1 and CDR2 sequences are SGHRS and YFSETQ. This CDR3 has 15 amino acids. Here the CDR3 reads CASSWITNTGYEQFF. CDR3 DNA: TGCGCCAGCAGCTGGATCACGAATACGGGCTATGAGCAGTTCTTC.

This clonotype was picked up a small number of times. The chain uses TRBV3-1 and TRBJ1-4; D is ambiguous. The CDR3 is made up of 13 amino acids. Deletions cut 0 bases from V and 5 bases from J, with 4 bases between. Germline assignment: CDR1 LGHDT and CDR2 YNNKEL (reference sequence). Here the CDR3 reads CASSQDWNEKLFF. The CDR3 DNA is TGTGCCAGCAGCCAAGATTGGAATGAAAAACTGTTTTTT.

V and J are TRBV29-1 and TRBJ1-2; TRBD1 might be the D (6 bases). The CDR3 is 10 residues long. V lost 5 bases to trimming and J lost 6 bases, with 7 bases between them. Germline CDR1 is SQVTM and CDR2 is ANQGSEA. CDR3 region: CSVHRDGYTF. CDR3 DNA: TGCAGCGTTCACAGGGATGGCTACACCTTC.

This clonotype was detected only a few times. This rearrangement joins TRBV4-2 to TRBJ2-6, with D maybe TRBD1 (6 bases). This CDR3 is 18 amino acids long. V lost 1 base and J 8 bases, leaving 21 bases between the germline ends. Looked up from germline, CDR1 is LGHNA and CDR2 is YNFKEQ. The CDR3, as DNA: TGTGCCAGCAGCCAAGGGGGATTTAGTGGGACATTCCCCAACGTCCTGACTTTC. This sequence encodes CASSQGGFSGTFPNVLTF.

This clonotype was counted many times. The V and J genes are TRBV9 and TRBJ2-5; 8 nucleotides line up with TRBD2. This CDR3 has 13 amino acids. Germline CDR1 SGDLS, CDR2 YYNGEE. V shed 6 bases, J shed 2 bases, and the junction held 3 bases outside the gene matches. The CDR3, as DNA: TGTGCCAGCAAAGCGGGGGAGCAAGAGACCCAGTACTTC. This codes for CASKAGEQETQYF.